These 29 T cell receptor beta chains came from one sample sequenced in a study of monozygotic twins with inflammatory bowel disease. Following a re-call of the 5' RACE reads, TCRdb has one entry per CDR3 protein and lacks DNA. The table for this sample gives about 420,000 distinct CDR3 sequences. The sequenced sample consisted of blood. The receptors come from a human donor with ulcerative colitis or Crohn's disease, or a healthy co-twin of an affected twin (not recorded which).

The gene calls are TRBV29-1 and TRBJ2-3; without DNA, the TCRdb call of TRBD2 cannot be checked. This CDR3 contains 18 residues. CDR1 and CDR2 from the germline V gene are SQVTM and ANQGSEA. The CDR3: CNSSTPLLAGDSTDTQYF.

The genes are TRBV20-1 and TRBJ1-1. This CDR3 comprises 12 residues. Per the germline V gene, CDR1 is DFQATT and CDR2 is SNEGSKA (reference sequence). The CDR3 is CSARQPSTEAFF.

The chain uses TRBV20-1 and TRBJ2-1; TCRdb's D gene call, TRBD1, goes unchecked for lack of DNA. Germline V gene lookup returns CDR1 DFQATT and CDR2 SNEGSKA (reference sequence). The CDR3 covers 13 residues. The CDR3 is CSARKGQRNEQFF.

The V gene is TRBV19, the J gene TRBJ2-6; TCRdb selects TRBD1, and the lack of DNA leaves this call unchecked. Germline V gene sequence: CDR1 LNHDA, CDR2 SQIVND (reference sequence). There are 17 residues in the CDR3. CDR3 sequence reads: CASNPQGTHSGANVLTF.

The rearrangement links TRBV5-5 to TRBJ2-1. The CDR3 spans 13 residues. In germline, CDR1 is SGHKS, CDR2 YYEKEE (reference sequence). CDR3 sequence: CASSTSSYNEQFF.

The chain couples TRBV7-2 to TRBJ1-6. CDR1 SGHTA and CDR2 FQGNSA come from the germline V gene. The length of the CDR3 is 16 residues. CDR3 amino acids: CASSLTLLGFDSPLHF. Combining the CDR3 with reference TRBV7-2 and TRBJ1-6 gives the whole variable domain GAGVSQSPSNKVTEKGKDVELRCDPISGHTALYWYRQSLGQGLEFLIYFQGNSAPDKSGLPSDRFSAERTGGSVSTLTIQRTQQEDSAVYLCASSLTLLGFDSPLHFGNGTRLTVT.

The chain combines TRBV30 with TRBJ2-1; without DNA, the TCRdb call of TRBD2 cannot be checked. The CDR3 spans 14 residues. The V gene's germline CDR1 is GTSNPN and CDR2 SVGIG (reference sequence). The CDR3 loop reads CAWKAGGRYNEQFF.

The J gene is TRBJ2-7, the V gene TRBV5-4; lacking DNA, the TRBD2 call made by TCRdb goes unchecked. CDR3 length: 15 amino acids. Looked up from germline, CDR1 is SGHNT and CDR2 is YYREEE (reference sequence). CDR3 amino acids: CASSTSSGSFGEQYF. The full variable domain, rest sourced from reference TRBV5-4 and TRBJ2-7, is ETGVTQSPTHLIKTRGQQVTLRCSSQSGHNTVSWYQQALGQGPQFIFQYYREEENGRGNFPPRFSGLQFPNYSSELNVNALELDDSALYLCASSTSSGSFGEQYFGPGTRLTVT.

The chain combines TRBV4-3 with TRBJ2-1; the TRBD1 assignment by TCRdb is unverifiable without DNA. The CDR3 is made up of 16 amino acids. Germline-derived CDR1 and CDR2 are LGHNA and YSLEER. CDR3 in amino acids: CASSQDLAGEYNEQFF.

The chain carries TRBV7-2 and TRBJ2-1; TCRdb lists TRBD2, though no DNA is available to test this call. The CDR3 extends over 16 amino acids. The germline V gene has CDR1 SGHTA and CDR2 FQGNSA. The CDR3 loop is CASSWMGAGAYNEQFF.

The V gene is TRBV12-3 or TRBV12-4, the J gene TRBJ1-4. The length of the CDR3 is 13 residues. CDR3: CASSLIVNEKLFF.

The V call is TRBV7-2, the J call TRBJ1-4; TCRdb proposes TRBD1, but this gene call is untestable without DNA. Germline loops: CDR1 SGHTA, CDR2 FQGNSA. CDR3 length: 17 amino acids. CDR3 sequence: CASRLRGVGFSGEKLFF.

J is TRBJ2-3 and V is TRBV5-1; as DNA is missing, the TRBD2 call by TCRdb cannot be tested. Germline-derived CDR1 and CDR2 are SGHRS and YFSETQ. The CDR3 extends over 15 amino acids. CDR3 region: CASNPSSGRQDTQYF. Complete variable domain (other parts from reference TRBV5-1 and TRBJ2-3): KAGVTQTPRYLIKTRGQQVTLSCSPISGHRSVSWYQQTPGQGLQFLFEYFSETQRNKGNFPGRFSGRQFSNSRSEMNVSTLELGDSALYLCASNPSSGRQDTQYFGPGTRLTVL.

CDR3: CASSSGLRSGNTIYF. V gene TRBV5-1 combines with J gene TRBJ1-3. This CDR3 is built from 15 residues. Germline values: CDR1 SGHRS, CDR2 YFSETQ.

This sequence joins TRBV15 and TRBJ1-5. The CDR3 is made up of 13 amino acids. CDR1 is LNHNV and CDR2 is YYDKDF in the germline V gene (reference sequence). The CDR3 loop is CATSSGPAEPQHF.

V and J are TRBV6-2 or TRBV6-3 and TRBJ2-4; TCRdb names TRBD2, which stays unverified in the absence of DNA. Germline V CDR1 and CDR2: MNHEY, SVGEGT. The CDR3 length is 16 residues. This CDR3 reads CASSYSGPLMGNIQYF.

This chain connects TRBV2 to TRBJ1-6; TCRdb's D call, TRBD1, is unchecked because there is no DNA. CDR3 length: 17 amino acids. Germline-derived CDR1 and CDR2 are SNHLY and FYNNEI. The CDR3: CASSERGGQLKNSPLHF.

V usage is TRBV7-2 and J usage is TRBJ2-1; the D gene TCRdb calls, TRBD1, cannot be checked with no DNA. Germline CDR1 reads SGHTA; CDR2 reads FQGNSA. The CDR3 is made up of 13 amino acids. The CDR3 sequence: CASSRLGGIEQFF.

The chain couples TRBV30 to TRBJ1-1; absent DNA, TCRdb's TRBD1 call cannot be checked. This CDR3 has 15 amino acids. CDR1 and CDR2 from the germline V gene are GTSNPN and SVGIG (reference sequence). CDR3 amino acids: CAWSRDRGGNTEAFF.

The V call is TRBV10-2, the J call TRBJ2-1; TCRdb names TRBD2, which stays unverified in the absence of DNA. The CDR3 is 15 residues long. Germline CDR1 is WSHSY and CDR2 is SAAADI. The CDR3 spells CASSESGLAANEQFF.

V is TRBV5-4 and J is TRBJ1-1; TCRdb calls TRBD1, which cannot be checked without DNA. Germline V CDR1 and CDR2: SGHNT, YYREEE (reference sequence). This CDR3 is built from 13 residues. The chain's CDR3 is CASTGAGISEAFF. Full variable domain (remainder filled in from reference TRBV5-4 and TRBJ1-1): ETGVTQSPTHLIKTRGQQVTLRCSSQSGHNTVSWYQQALGQGPQFIFQYYREEENGRGNFPPRFSGLQFPNYSSELNVNALELDDSALYLCASTGAGISEAFFGQGTRLTVV.

The CDR3 loop is CASSSGLAGGLQETQYF. This chain links TRBV5-1 with TRBJ2-5; TCRdb designates TRBD2, a call that cannot be tested without DNA. The CDR3 contains 17 residues. From germline, CDR1 is SGHRS and CDR2 YFSETQ.

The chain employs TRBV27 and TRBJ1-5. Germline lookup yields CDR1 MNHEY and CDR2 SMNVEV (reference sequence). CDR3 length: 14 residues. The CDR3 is CASSPEGRVQPQHF.

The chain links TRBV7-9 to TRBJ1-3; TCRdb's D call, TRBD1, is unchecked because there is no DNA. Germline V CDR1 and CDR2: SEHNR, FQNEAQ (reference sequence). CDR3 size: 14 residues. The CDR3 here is CASSLLGAGNTIYF.

CDR3 region: CSAPGTLREKLFF. V is TRBV20-1 and J is TRBJ1-4. The length of the CDR3 is 13 residues. The V gene's germline CDR1 is DFQATT and CDR2 SNEGSKA (reference sequence).

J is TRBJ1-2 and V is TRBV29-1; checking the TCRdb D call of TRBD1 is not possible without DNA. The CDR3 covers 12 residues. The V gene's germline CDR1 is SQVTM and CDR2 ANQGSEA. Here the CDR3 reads CSAGGGVYGYTF.

CDR3 loop: CASSLGPQETQYF. The gene calls are TRBV5-5 and TRBJ2-5. This CDR3 has 13 residues. CDR1 SGHKS and CDR2 YYEKEE come from the germline V gene (reference sequence).

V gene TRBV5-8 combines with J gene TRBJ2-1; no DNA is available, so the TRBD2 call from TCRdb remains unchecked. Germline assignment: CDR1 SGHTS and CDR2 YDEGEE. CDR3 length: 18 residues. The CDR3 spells CASSLGTSGRAYYNEQFF.

This CDR3 is CASSHGRAGGDEKLFF. This sequence joins TRBV6-1 and TRBJ1-4; no DNA is available, so the TRBD1 call from TCRdb remains unchecked. Germline-derived CDR1 and CDR2 are MNHNS and SASEGT. The CDR3 loop spans 16 amino acids.